Listed below are T cell receptor beta chains from one sample, sequenced in a study of identical twins. MiXCR was run by TCRdb on the 5' RACE reads, yielding one entry per CDR3 protein. The data show 310,000 or so distinct CDR3 sequences, roughly 9.8% seen once. In addition, the sample was reused for a study of yellow fever vaccine responses in identical twins.

Sequenced input: CD8+ T cells sorted from blood. These receptors all come from a young woman in good health. Both conserved end residues are part of each CDR3. Each record gives: J gene, V gene, clone size, D gene, CDR3 DNA, CDR3 protein. A D gene is named only where the DNA matches it firmly. A clone size is listed for some rows: how often the clone was seen (once, few, many), or a class if it is expanded.

TRBJ1-1 | TRBV6-6 | many | . | TGTGCCGGTTTTGACCGACTTAACACTGAAGCTTTCTTT | CAGFDRLNTEAFF
TRBJ2-1 | TRBV30 | few | . | TGTGCCTGGAGCCTGGGACTTTACAATGAGCAGTTCTTC | CAWSLGLYNEQFF
TRBJ2-5 | TRBV6-5 | few | . | TGTGCCAGCAGTACAGGGGAGACCCAGTACTTC | CASSTGETQYF
TRBJ2-7 | TRBV7-2 | few | . | TGTGCCAGCAGCTTACTCCCGTTGGGGGACGAGCAGTACTTC | CASSLLPLGDEQYF
TRBJ2-2 | TRBV11-3 | few | . | TGTGCCAGCAGCTTAGAGCAGGGGAACACCGGGGAGCTGTTTTTT | CASSLEQGNTGELFF
TRBJ2-1 | TRBV3-1 | many | TRBD2 | TGTGCCAGCAGCCAAGGGGAGGCCCGCGGGAGGGCCGCTTGGAATGAGCAGTTCTTC | CASSQGEARGRAAWNEQFF
TRBJ2-3 | TRBV5-1 | . | . | TGCGCCAGCTTTGACGGGTACACAGATACGCAGTATTTT | CASFDGYTDTQYF
TRBJ2-1 | TRBV5-6 | . | TRBD2 | TGTGCCACCAGACAAATGCTGCGGGAGTTTGGATACAATGAGCAGTTCTTC | CATRQMLREFGYNEQFF
TRBJ2-7 | TRBV13 | . | TRBD1 | TGTGCCAGCAGCTCGGGGGACAGGGCTCCCGAGCAGTACTTC | CASSSGDRAPEQYF
TRBJ2-1 | TRBV6-2/TRBV6-3 | . | . | TGTGCCAGCAGTCGCCCTTTGGGCCTCTTCGACTACAATGAGCAGTTCTTC | CASSRPLGLFDYNEQFF
TRBJ2-5 | TRBV5-6 | few | . | TGTGCCAGCAGCTTGGGGAGAGTGCTTCAAGAGACCCAGTACTTC | CASSLGRVLQETQYF
TRBJ2-3 | TRBV7-2 | many | TRBD2 | TGTGCCAGCAGCCCCCGAGAACTAGCGGGAGGGCAAGATACGCAGTATTTT | CASSPRELAGGQDTQYF
TRBJ2-7 | TRBV20-1 | few | TRBD2 | TGCAGTGCTACCCCGACTAGCGGGGATTCCTACGAGCAGTACTTC | CSATPTSGDSYEQYF
TRBJ2-5 | TRBV11-2 | many | TRBD1 | TGTGCCAGCAGCCGGACAGGGGAAGAGACCCAGTACTTC | CASSRTGEETQYF
TRBJ2-7 | TRBV4-3 | many | TRBD2 | TGCGCCAGCAGCCAAGATGGGGGGGGAGGGCCGTCCAACGAGCAGTACTTC | CASSQDGGGGPSNEQYF
TRBJ2-3 | TRBV7-2 | . | . | TGTGCCAGCAGCTTTTTGGTCGCCGGAGATACGCAGTATTTT | CASSFLVAGDTQYF
TRBJ2-3 | TRBV6-1 | many | TRBD2 | TGTGCCAGCAGTGAAGAAGCGGGAGGGCCAGATACGCAGTATTTT | CASSEEAGGPDTQYF
TRBJ1-4 | TRBV7-6 | few | . | TGTGCCAGCAGCTTAGAGACGAGTAGCCGGACCGAAAAACTGTTTTTT | CASSLETSSRTEKLFF
TRBJ2-2 | TRBV20-1 | few | . | TGCAGTGCTACTGATCAATACACCGGGGAGCTGTTTTTT | CSATDQYTGELFF
TRBJ2-1 | TRBV12-3/TRBV12-4 | many | . | TGTGCCAGCAGTTTTTATAGGGGCTGGGGATACAATGAGCAGTTCTTC | CASSFYRGWGYNEQFF
TRBJ2-7 | TRBV29-1 | . | . | TGCAGCGTTGAGATCGAGTCGGACGAGCAGTACTTC | CSVEIESDEQYF
TRBJ2-1 | TRBV7-9 | many | . | TGTGCCAGCAGCTCGAGGACTGAAAGCTCCTACAATGAGCAGTTCTTC | CASSSRTESSYNEQFF
TRBJ2-3 | TRBV10-3 | many | TRBD2 | TGTGCCATCAGTGAGTCGCCTAGCGGGAGAGATACGCAGTATTTT | CAISESPSGRDTQYF
TRBJ1-1 | TRBV6-1 | . | . | TGTGCCAGCACCTACCGTGGGGGGGGGAACACTGAAGCTTTCTTT | CASTYRGGGNTEAFF
TRBJ1-5 | TRBV6-5 | . | . | TGTGCCAGCAGTAACTTGGGGCAGCCCCAGCATTTT | CASSNLGQPQHF
TRBJ2-4 | TRBV27 | . | . | TGTGCCAGCACGGAGGGCCTGGGAAACATTCAGTACTTC | CASTEGLGNIQYF
TRBJ2-2 | TRBV11-2 | few | TRBD2 | TGTGCCAGCAGCCTACTCAATCCTAGCGGCCCCGAGGCCGGGGAGCTGTTTTTT | CASSLLNPSGPEAGELFF